These 17 T cell receptor beta chains were sequenced from one sample in a study of blood T cell repertoires in COVID-19. TCRdb's table, derived via immunoSEQ multiplex PCR, lists solely in-frame clones and lacks some. In the table there are more than 95,000 clones, more than 80% of which are singletons. The sequenced material came from peripheral blood. These receptors came from a woman in her 70s with acute or convalescent COVID-19.

The genes are TRBV4-1 and TRBJ2-6, with D possibly matching TRBD2 (7 bases). This CDR3 has 16 residues. Germline V lookup: CDR1 MGHRA, CDR2 YSYEKL. V dropped 5 bases and J dropped 3 bases, with 14 bases sitting between them. The CDR3 DNA follows: TGCGCCAGCAGCTGGGGGGGCCTCAGTGGGGCCAACGTCCTGACTTTC. Translated: CASSWGGLSGANVLTF.

This chain connects TRBV27 to TRBJ2-5; 12 nucleotides line up with TRBD1. The V segment lost 6 bases and the J segment 4 bases; nucleotides outside the gene matches: 9. From germline, CDR1 is MNHEY and CDR2 SMNVEV (reference sequence). The CDR3 spans 16 residues. CDR3 sequence reads: CASRFRGQGALETQYF. The CDR3 region has the DNA TGTGCCAGCAGGTTTAGGGGACAGGGGGCTCTAGAGACCCAGTACTTC.

This chain connects TRBV19 to TRBJ1-3, with D tentatively TRBD1 (5 bases). The CDR3 covers 14 residues. V lost 6 bases and J 1 base, leaving 10 bases between the germline ends. Germline V gives CDR1 LNHDA, CDR2 SQIVND (reference sequence). CDR3 region: CASRSDRSGNTIYF. The CDR3 DNA sequence: TGTGCCAGTAGGTCCGACAGATCTGGAAACACCATATATTTT.

The rearrangement links TRBV4-1 to TRBJ1-1; 11 bases align to TRBD1. This CDR3 spans 17 amino acids. Germline values: CDR1 MGHRA, CDR2 YSYEKL. Unmatched junction bases numbered 12, after V lost 1 base and J lost 8 bases. The CDR3 spells CASSQGTGGLETGEAFF. CDR3 nucleotide sequence: TGCGCCAGCAGCCAAGGGACAGGGGGCTTGGAAACAGGAGAAGCTTTCTTT.

This chain joins TRBV21-1 and TRBJ2-7; TRBD2 is the table's D call, not checked against the DNA. TRBV21-1 has pseudogene status. This CDR3 has 13 amino acids. The CDR3 DNA sequence: TGTGCCAGCAGCAAAGACTTTACCTACGAGCAGTACTTC. Encoded protein: CASSKDFTYEQYF.

This clone was counted once. V and J are TRBV19 and TRBJ2-5, with D perhaps TRBD2 (6 bases). The V gene lost 5 bases and the J gene lost 2 bases, with 15 bases spanning the gap. Germline V CDR1 and CDR2: LNHDA, SQIVND (reference sequence). The CDR3 has 15 residues. The CDR3 sequence: CASSLSTSLQETQYF. CDR3 coding DNA: TGTGCCAGTAGTCTTTCGACTAGTCTGCAAGAGACCCAGTACTTC. Combining the CDR3 with reference TRBV19 and TRBJ2-5 gives the whole variable domain DGGITQSPKYLFRKEGQNVTLSCEQNLNHDAMYWYRQDPGQGLRLIYYSQIVNDFQKGDIAEGYSVSREKKESFPLTVTSAQKNPTAFYLCASSLSTSLQETQYFGPGTRLLVL.

The chain combines TRBV7-2 with TRBJ2-7; D possibly corresponds to TRBD2 (5 bases). Germline CDR1 reads SGHTA; CDR2 reads FQGNSA. CDR3 length: 17 residues. Trimming removed 2 bases at V and 0 bases at J, with 17 bases between. This CDR3 is CASSLISLGESSYEQYF. CDR3 coding DNA: TGTGCCAGCAGCTTAATTAGCCTCGGGGAGAGCTCCTACGAGCAGTACTTC.

V is TRBV6-2 or TRBV6-3 and J is TRBJ2-2, with 8 positions matching TRBD2. The CDR3 consists of 16 residues. The germline V gene encodes CDR1 MNHEY and CDR2 SVGEGT. Germline trimming cut 5 bases from V and 5 bases from J; bases unmatched to any gene: 10. CDR3 in amino acids: CASSGDQAGATGELFF. CDR3 DNA: TGTGCCAGCAGTGGTGACCAAGCGGGGGCGACCGGGGAGCTGTTTTTT.

This clone showed up just a few times. The CDR3 loop reads CAISESGGQTEAFF. The CDR3 coding sequence is TGTGCCATCAGTGAGTCCGGAGGGCAAACTGAAGCTTTCTTT. The genes are TRBV10-3 and TRBJ1-1; D not certain. The CDR3 is 14 amino acids. Germline CDR1 is ENHRY and CDR2 is SYGVKD. With 0 bases removed from V and 5 bases from J, the gap between germline ends came to 10 bases.

The rearrangement links TRBV7-9 to TRBJ1-4; D possibly corresponds to TRBD1 (5 bases). V lost 3 bases to trimming and J lost 7 bases, with 12 bases between them. This CDR3 is built from 14 residues. Germline values: CDR1 SEHNR, CDR2 FQNEAQ (reference sequence). The CDR3 nucleotides read TGTGCCAGCAGCTTGGGCAGGGAAGGTGAAAAACTGTTTTTT. Its protein is CASSLGREGEKLFF.

The chain is built from TRBV5-1 and TRBJ2-5; weak D call: TRBD2 (6 bases). The germline V gene encodes CDR1 SGHRS and CDR2 YFSETQ. The CDR3 contains 16 residues. The V and J ends lost 4 bases and 1 base respectively, with 17 bases between them. The DNA of the CDR3 is TGCGCCAGCAGCCCGTACCTGGCGACTAGCCAAGAGACCCAGTACTTC. Translated, it gives CASSPYLATSQETQYF.

The rearrangement joins TRBV7-9 to TRBJ2-1, with 11 positions matching TRBD2. Trimming cost V 7 bases and J 4 bases; bases outside gene matches: 12. Germline V gene sequence: CDR1 SEHNR, CDR2 FQNEAQ (reference sequence). The CDR3 loop spans 17 amino acids. As DNA, the CDR3 is TGTGCCAGCAAAGGGCTAACGGGACTAGCGGTGTACAATGAGCAGTTCTTC. This sequence encodes CASKGLTGLAVYNEQFF.

J is TRBJ1-1 and V is TRBV6-2 or TRBV6-3; D might be TRBD1 (5 bases). V was trimmed by 6 bases and J by 8 bases, leaving 10 bases between them. The germline gives CDR1 MNHEY, CDR2 SVGEGT. The CDR3 is 11 amino acids. The CDR3 protein is CASSGQREAFF. The CDR3 region has the DNA TGTGCCAGCAGCGGACAAAGGGAAGCTTTCTTT.

This chain connects TRBV9 to TRBJ2-5; 7 positions match TRBD1. The trim removed 5 bases at V and 1 base at J, leaving 8 bases unmatched. The germline CDR1 and CDR2 sequences are SGDLS and YYNGEE. This CDR3 region has 15 residues. CDR3 bases: TGTGCCAGCAGGTCTACAGGGGCCCTCCAAGAGACCCAGTACTTC. Amino acid sequence: CASRSTGALQETQYF.

The rearrangement uses TRBV2 and TRBJ1-4, with D uncertain. The germline V and J ends were trimmed by 4 bases and 1 base, with 13 bases remaining between them. Germline V gene data show CDR1 as SNHLY and CDR2 as FYNNEI. CDR3 length equals 16 residues. The CDR3 DNA follows: TGTGCCAGCAGTGTAAACAGCCCTTTAACTAATGAAAAACTGTTTTTT. Protein: CASSVNSPLTNEKLFF. Looking up the rest from reference TRBV2 and TRBJ1-4 gives the full variable domain: EPEVTQTPSHQVTQMGQEVILRCVPISNHLYFYWYRQILGQKVEFLVSFYNNEISEKSEIFDDQFSVERPDGSNFTLKIRSTKLEDSAMYFCASSVNSPLTNEKLFFGSGTQLSVL.

This chain joins TRBV9 and TRBJ2-1; D is possibly TRBD2 (6 bases). The germline CDR1 and CDR2 sequences are SGDLS and YYNGEE. V was pared by 0 bases and J by 4 bases, with 14 bases between. The CDR3 has 16 amino acids. The CDR3 DNA reads as TGTGCCAGCAGCGTAGGGTCTAGCGAAATATACAATGAGCAGTTCTTC. Translated, it gives CASSVGSSEIYNEQFF. Full variable domain (missing parts from reference TRBV9 and TRBJ2-1): DSGVTQTPKHLITATGQRVTLRCSPRSGDLSVYWYQQSLDQGLQFLIQYYNGEERAKGNILERFSAQQFPDLHSELNLSSLELGDSALYFCASSVGSSEIYNEQFFGPGTRLTVL.

The chain is built from TRBV19 and TRBJ1-1, with a weak D call TRBD1 (5 bases). There are 14 residues in the CDR3. From germline, CDR1 is LNHDA and CDR2 SQIVND (reference sequence). The V gene lost 3 bases and the J gene lost 3 bases, with 11 bases spanning the gap. CDR3 DNA sequence: TGTGCCAGTAGTATTATAGGGGCAGACACTGAAGCTTTCTTT. Translating gives CASSIIGADTEAFF.